This TCR beta chain came from a study of blood T cell repertoires in COVID-19 (dated by TCRdb to 2019 to 2021). Regarding the study in general: Samples from collaborators originated in the United States, Italy and Spain and spanned both the acute and convalescent phases of COVID-19. The repertoires were made available in a free public database intended to serve as a resource for research on the immune response to SARS-CoV-2. Sample metadata almost always included a de-identified subject ID, COVID-19 status, age in years and sex. The samples were drawn from the first 160 participants of the ongoing ImmuneRACE study and from about 1,200 subjects provided by 6 global collaborators. The material from the prospective study consisted of cDNA or gDNA derived from T cells, B-cell-depleted T cells, or PBMCs. Where available, HLA class I and class II types were obtained from metadata supplied by the sample provider rather than from assay-based typing. Subjects who had been exposed to COVID-19, were actively infected with it, or had recovered from it provided the deeply sampled blood TCRbeta repertoires that made up the dataset.

About this clone: This clone's antigen is unknown. Nothing much larger sits one base from this clone, and base qualities are not available.

TCRbeta CDR3 regions were amplified from genomic DNA by means of the immunoSEQ Assay, a bias-controlled multiplex PCR. Per the original workflow: The number of nucleated cells in each sample was estimated from the amplification of reference gene primers within the assay. Sequence reads were collapsed and filtered to measure the absolute abundance of every unique TCRbeta CDR3 rearrangement. For each sample, productive Simpson clonality was calculated by taking the square root of Simpson's diversity index across productive rearrangements. What TCRdb holds here is the immuneACCESS table cut down to in-frame rearrangements. Part of the clones is not present; checked against another copy, under half of the missing clones reflect an unresolved V gene, and the others are unexplained. The V and J calls and clone size were taken over from that table, and D and trimming were inferred from the DNA. Present in this sample are 95,000 to 130,000 clones, around nine tenths of which were seen just once. The top ten constitute under 2% of the sample.

CDR1 and CDR2, per the germline V gene, are KGHSH and LQKENI. The CDR3 has 17 amino acids, counting the end cysteine and phenylalanine. Only CDR3 DNA remains: 51 bases, in frame from the first base. Here V drops 3 bases and J drops 5 bases, and the junction holds 12 bases not matched to any gene. The research as a whole found: The amount of clinical and demographic metadata varied by source and participant and was provided uncurated.

The collaborating institutions used their own protocols to collect whole blood in K2EDTA tubes. For TCRbeta analysis, collaborator samples were shipped as frozen whole blood, as isolated PBMCs, or as DNA extracted from either sample type. Sequenced: peripheral blood. The sequence links TRBV18 to TRBJ1-1; 10 central nucleotides agree with TRBD1. This clonotype was obtained from a human donor with active COVID-19. The donor label of this sample is uncertain. Here is the DNA: TGTGCCAGCTCACCGGGACAGGGGTCACCCTTGGGGACTGAAGCTTTCTTT. It translates to CASSPGQGSPLGTEAFF.